The 32 T cell receptor beta chains listed next were all sequenced from one sample in a study of shared clonotypes between healthy human individuals (dated by TCRdb to the early 2020s). CD8 naive samples were CD45RO-negative cells positively selected for CCR7, giving a CD45RA+CCR7+ population that excluded TemRA cells. The library was built by means of the immunoSEQ multiplex PCR assay. TCRdb retrieved this table from immuneACCESS and kept in-frame rearrangements only. Not all clones are present; in checked studies, unresolved V genes account for under half, and no reason is known for the remainder. The table for this sample lists over 800,000 clones; about 91% of them were counted only once. 20% to 30% of the sample is in the top ten clones. The specimen sequenced was naive CD8+ T cells sorted from blood. What this sample's cell subset or site label stands for: CD45RA+CCR7+. Receptor source: a young man in good health.

The V and J genes are TRBV19 and TRBJ2-1; D ambiguous. The CDR3 is 15 residues long. CDR1 is LNHDA, CDR2 SQIVND, per germline (reference sequence). Between the trimmed V and J ends, which lost 6 bases and 5 bases, there was a span of 17 bases. The CDR3 sequence is CASRWDTITNNEQFF. The CDR3 bases are TGTGCCAGTAGATGGGATACAATAACTAACAATGAGCAGTTCTTC.

This clone has only one observation. This chain uses TRBV11-3 with TRBJ2-2; 10 positions match TRBD2. V lost 5 bases to trimming and J lost 4 bases; unmatched junction nucleotides: 13. There are 18 residues in the CDR3. Germline values: CDR1 SGHNT, CDR2 YENEEA. CDR3 region: CASSSGLAATWGTGELFF. CDR3 DNA sequence: TGTGCCAGCAGCAGCGGACTAGCGGCTACGTGGGGCACCGGGGAGCTGTTTTTT.

This clone appeared a single time. This chain connects TRBV15 to TRBJ2-2, with D possibly matching TRBD2 (6 bases). Trimming stripped 5 bases from V and 0 bases from J, with 13 bases between. The CDR3 spans 16 residues. Germline values: CDR1 LNHNV, CDR2 YYDKDF (reference sequence). CDR3 amino acids: CATSGGLAANTGELFF. The CDR3 nucleotides read TGTGCCACCAGCGGGGGGTTGGCGGCGAACACCGGGGAGCTGTTTTTT.

The CDR3 spells CASSERATGGTREQYF. CDR3 nucleotide sequence: TGTGCCAGCAGTGAACGCGCGACAGGGGGTACGAGGGAGCAGTACTTC. The J gene is TRBJ2-7, the V gene TRBV25-1; 9 nucleotides match TRBD1. The CDR3 covers 16 residues. In germline, CDR1 is MGHDK, CDR2 SYGVNS. V was clipped by 2 bases and J by 7 bases; unmatched bases: 12.

This clone appeared once. The chain has TRBV27 and TRBJ2-1; D gene unclear. The germline CDR1 and CDR2 sequences are MNHEY and SMNVEV (reference sequence). This CDR3 is 13 amino acids long. V was clipped by 5 bases and J by 7 bases, with 12 bases between them. CDR3 protein: CASSAMYGNEQFF. DNA of the CDR3: TGTGCCAGCAGTGCGATGTATGGTAATGAGCAGTTCTTC.

This chain connects TRBV6-5 to TRBJ2-7; D call uncertain. The V gene's germline CDR1 is MNHEY and CDR2 SVGAGI. Trimming pared 6 bases from V and 3 bases from J, leaving 9 bases between. The CDR3 covers 12 residues. CDR3 region: CASRGLNYEQYF. The DNA for the CDR3 is TGTGCCAGCAGGGGCTTGAACTACGAGCAGTACTTC.

The CDR3 region has the DNA TGTGCCAGCAGTTTAAGGGGGGGCCCCTACGAGCAGTACTTC. Residues: CASSLRGGPYEQYF. The chain recombines TRBV27 with TRBJ2-7, with a tentative D call TRBD2 (7 bases). CDR1 and CDR2 from the germline V gene are MNHEY and SMNVEV (reference sequence). The CDR3 runs to 14 residues. V gave up 2 bases and J gave up 2 bases, with 10 bases separating them.

The V gene is TRBV7-2, the J gene TRBJ2-5; tentatively, D is TRBD1 (5 bases). This CDR3 contains 14 residues. The ends were cut back, 5 bases at V and 0 bases at J, with 10 bases in the middle. Germline V lookup: CDR1 SGHTA, CDR2 FQGNSA. CDR3 nucleotides: TGTGCCAGCAGCGGCGCAGGGTACCAAGAGACCCAGTACTTC. Its translation is CASSGAGYQETQYF. The full variable domain, completed using reference TRBV7-2 and TRBJ2-5, is GAGVSQSPSNKVTEKGKDVELRCDPISGHTALYWYRQSLGQGLEFLIYFQGNSAPDKSGLPSDRFSAERTGGSVSTLTIQRTQQEDSAVYLCASSGAGYQETQYFGPGTRLLVL.

This clone was seen only a few times. A read error is possible here, since a much larger clone lies one base away. The identical CDR3 is also encoded by other nucleotide sequences in the sample. As DNA, the CDR3 is TGTGCCAGCAGTTTATTTTCAGGATATGGCTACACCTTC. It translates to CASSLFSGYGYTF. The gene calls are TRBV27 and TRBJ1-2; no clear D gene. Germline V gene data show CDR1 as MNHEY and CDR2 as SMNVEV (reference sequence). Trimming shortened V by 1 base and J by 5 bases, and 8 bases separated the two germline ends. The CDR3 length is 13 residues.

The gene calls are TRBV5-6 and TRBJ2-3, with 12 bases matching TRBD2. Per germline, CDR1 SGHDT and CDR2 YYEEEE. V gave up 0 bases and J gave up 5 bases; unmatched junction bases: 10. This CDR3 contains 18 residues. The CDR3 is CASSLVGLAGPTGDTQYF. Here the CDR3 DNA reads TGTGCCAGCAGCTTGGTGGGACTAGCGGGCCCTACCGGAGATACGCAGTATTTT.

The chain carries TRBV29-1 and TRBJ2-5; 10 positions match TRBD2. Germline values: CDR1 SQVTM, CDR2 ANQGSEA. This CDR3 contains 14 residues. After removal of 6 bases from V and 1 base from J, the junction contained 5 bases not matched to a gene. In DNA, the CDR3 is TGCAGCGTAGAGCGGGAGGGCCTCCAAGAGACCCAGTACTTC. It codes for CSVEREGLQETQYF.

The chain employs TRBV7-9 and TRBJ2-5; 16 bases are shared with TRBD2. Germline V gives CDR1 SEHNR, CDR2 FQNEAQ (reference sequence). The CDR3 is made up of 16 amino acids. Losses at the gene ends were 5 bases for V and 2 bases for J; bases not matched to a gene: 2. The CDR3 DNA is TGTGCCAGCAGCGGGACTAGCGGGAGGGCTCAAGAGACCCAGTACTTC. It codes for CASSGTSGRAQETQYF.

The chain employs TRBV29-1 and TRBJ1-1; D gene ambiguous. V lost 1 base to trimming and J lost 0 bases, with 3 bases between them. CDR3 length: 12 amino acids. The V gene's germline CDR1 is SQVTM and CDR2 ANQGSEA. CDR3 sequence: CSVEVLNTEAFF. CDR3 nucleotide sequence: TGCAGCGTTGAAGTACTGAACACTGAAGCTTTCTTT.

Regarding this clone: The CDR3 does not end in the conserved phenylalanine or tryptophan, so this is likely a read error. V is TRBV5-1 and J is TRBJ1-2, with D possibly being TRBD1 (6 bases). Germline V gene data show CDR1 as SGHRS and CDR2 as YFSETQ. CDR3 length: 15 residues. V dropped 1 base and J dropped 8 bases, with 18 bases sitting between them. CDR3 protein: CASSLFPGDLSGYTL. The CDR3 DNA follows: TGCGCCAGCAGCTTGTTCCCAGGGGACCTTTCCGGCTACACCTTA.

This clone is a singleton in its sample. This chain connects TRBV9 to TRBJ2-2; possibly TRBD1 or TRBD2 for D (5 bases each). Germline loops: CDR1 SGDLS, CDR2 YYNGEE. Trimming took 1 base from V and 2 from J, leaving 15 bases between them. This CDR3 spans 17 amino acids. The CDR3 here is CASSVFGGASNTGELFF. In DNA form, the CDR3 reads TGTGCCAGCAGCGTATTTGGGGGAGCTTCCAACACCGGGGAGCTGTTTTTT.

The chain links TRBV10-3 to TRBJ2-1; the D gene is possibly TRBD1 (5 bases). Germline V gives CDR1 ENHRY, CDR2 SYGVKD. The CDR3 consists of 13 residues. Trimming cost V 8 bases and J 0 bases, with 8 bases left between them. CDR3 sequence: CAIGADSYNEQFF. The CDR3 nucleotides read TGTGCCATCGGGGCGGACTCCTACAATGAGCAGTTCTTC.

This chain connects TRBV7-3 to TRBJ2-2, with 9 bases aligning to TRBD2. The CDR3 sequence is 17 residues long. V shed 2 bases and J 6 bases; nucleotides not matched to a gene: 10. In germline, CDR1 is SGHTA, CDR2 FQGTGA. CDR3 nucleotides: TGTGCCAGCAGCTTAGACCCGAGCGGGAGGAGGCCCGGGGAGCTGTTTTTT. Translating it yields CASSLDPSGRRPGELFF.

The V call is TRBV27, the J call TRBJ2-7; possibly TRBD2 for D (5 bases). V shed 8 bases and J shed 5 bases, with 16 bases lying between them. Germline-derived CDR1 and CDR2 are MNHEY and SMNVEV (reference sequence). This CDR3 has 13 residues. The CDR3 DNA is TGTGCCAGCCGGGAAGGCATTAGGGACGAGCAGTACTTC. Translated, it gives CASREGIRDEQYF.

CDR3 sequence reads: CASREGRETQYF. The CDR3, as DNA: TGCGCCAGCAGAGAGGGCCGTGAGACCCAGTACTTC. V gene TRBV10-2 combines with J gene TRBJ2-5; D perhaps matches TRBD2 (5 bases). Germline V gives CDR1 WSHSY, CDR2 SAAADI. The CDR3 is 12 residues long. V was cut by 6 bases and J by 5 bases, with 10 bases left in between.

The V call is TRBV7-2, the J call TRBJ2-2; D is undetermined. This CDR3 comprises 16 residues. The germline V gene has CDR1 SGHTA and CDR2 FQGNSA. V lost 0 bases to trimming and J lost 4 bases, with 12 bases between them. CDR3 residues: CASSLAIREATGELFF. CDR3 DNA sequence: TGTGCCAGCAGCTTAGCGATCAGAGAGGCCACCGGGGAGCTGTTTTTT.

Comments on this clone: The sample has other DNA sequences that encode this CDR3 too. CDR3: CASSYKSSYNEQFF. CDR3 DNA: TGTGCCAGCAGTTACAAGTCCTCCTACAATGAGCAGTTCTTC. V and J are TRBV27 and TRBJ2-1; D remains unclear. Germline V CDR1 and CDR2: MNHEY, SMNVEV (reference sequence). With 4 bases removed from V and 0 bases from J, the gap between germline ends came to 7 bases. CDR3 length: 14 residues.

The V call is TRBV5-8, the J call TRBJ2-7, with D perhaps matching TRBD2 (6 bases). Looked up from germline, CDR1 is SGHTS and CDR2 is YDEGEE. This CDR3 is built from 15 residues. V was shortened by 3 bases and J by 0 bases, with 13 bases between the two germline ends. The CDR3 is CASSYPRGTSYEQYF. CDR3 in DNA: TGTGCCAGCAGCTACCCCCGGGGGACCTCCTACGAGCAGTACTTC.

Regarding this clone: Other nucleotide sequences in the sample specify the same CDR3. CDR3 residues: CASSISANTEAFF. DNA for the CDR3: TGTGCCAGTAGTATTTCGGCGAACACTGAAGCTTTCTTT. This chain joins TRBV19 and TRBJ1-1; D not resolved. Deletions cut 3 bases from V and 1 base from J, with 6 bases between. The CDR3 spans 13 residues. CDR1 is LNHDA, CDR2 SQIVND, per germline (reference sequence). Combining the CDR3 with reference TRBV19 and TRBJ1-1 gives the whole variable domain DGGITQSPKYLFRKEGQNVTLSCEQNLNHDAMYWYRQDPGQGLRLIYYSQIVNDFQKGDIAEGYSVSREKKESFPLTVTSAQKNPTAFYLCASSISANTEAFFGQGTRLTVV.

The chain couples TRBV19 to TRBJ2-3; D possibly corresponds to TRBD1 (5 bases). V was cut by 5 bases and J by 5 bases, with 11 bases left in between. Looked up from germline, CDR1 is LNHDA and CDR2 is SQIVND (reference sequence). The CDR3 is 13 amino acids. CDR3 in DNA: TGTGCCAGTAGTGCCCTGCAGGGAGATACGCAGTATTTT. Protein product: CASSALQGDTQYF. The full variable domain, its missing parts supplied by reference TRBV19 and TRBJ2-3, is DGGITQSPKYLFRKEGQNVTLSCEQNLNHDAMYWYRQDPGQGLRLIYYSQIVNDFQKGDIAEGYSVSREKKESFPLTVTSAQKNPTAFYLCASSALQGDTQYFGPGTRLTVL.

This CDR3 is CASSLPLSPRETQYF. CDR3 nucleotide sequence: TGTGCCAGCAGCTTACCACTATCCCCGAGGGAGACCCAGTACTTC. The chain has TRBV7-6 and TRBJ2-5; D not certain. CDR3 length equals 15 residues. The germline V gene encodes CDR1 SGHVS and CDR2 FNYEAQ. Trimming took 2 bases from V and 5 from J, leaving 15 bases between them. The full variable domain, completed using reference TRBV7-6 and TRBJ2-5, is GAGVSQSPRYKVTKRGQDVALRCDPISGHVSLYWYRQALGQGPEFLTYFNYEAQQDKSGLPNDRFSAERPEGSISTLTIQRTEQRDSAMYRCASSLPLSPRETQYFGPGTRLLVL.

The chain has TRBV5-1 and TRBJ2-7; TRBD2 matches 8 bases. Germline lookup yields CDR1 SGHRS and CDR2 YFSETQ. V trimming: 6 bases; J trimming: 2 bases; junction bases outside the gene matches: 16. This CDR3 has 17 residues. CDR3 amino acids: CASTAPPGLGNPYEQYF. The DNA for the CDR3 is TGCGCCAGCACCGCACCCCCGGGACTAGGCAATCCCTACGAGCAGTACTTC.

The rearrangement joins TRBV6-6 to TRBJ1-5, with D unclear. This CDR3 contains 11 residues. V gave up 2 bases and J gave up 10 bases, with 6 bases separating them. Germline assignment: CDR1 MNHNY and CDR2 SVGAGI (reference sequence). The CDR3 coding sequence is TGTGCCAGCAGTTACCCCAGCCCCCAGCATTTT. Protein sequence: CASSYPSPQHF.

The table lists this clone with a count of one. V and J are TRBV7-9 and TRBJ2-3; D is uncertain. V lost 7 bases, J lost 2 bases, and 19 bases lay in between. CDR1 is SEHNR and CDR2 is FQNEAQ in the germline V gene (reference sequence). There are 16 residues in the CDR3. The CDR3 region is CASTDRWAAHTDTQYF. CDR3 sequence (DNA): TGTGCCAGCACCGATCGGTGGGCGGCTCACACAGATACGCAGTATTTT.

On this clone itself: The sample carries other DNA sequences with the same CDR3. The V gene is TRBV6-5, the J gene TRBJ1-2; tentatively, D is TRBD1 (5 bases). The germline CDR1 and CDR2 sequences are MNHEY and SVGAGI. This CDR3 contains 12 residues. Trimming removed 5 bases from V and 4 bases from J, with 8 bases in between. For the CDR3, the DNA is TGTGCCAGCAGTCCCGGGGGCTATGGCTACACCTTC. Protein product: CASSPGGYGYTF.

The chain links TRBV7-9 to TRBJ2-1; D ambiguous. Germline lookup yields CDR1 SEHNR and CDR2 FQNEAQ (reference sequence). This CDR3 region has 18 residues. The V end lost 5 bases, the J end lost 2 bases, and 22 bases lay between the germline ends. For the CDR3, the DNA is TGTGCCAGCAGCCGAGATGACCCCCAGGATCCGACCTACAATGAGCAGTTCTTC. It translates to CASSRDDPQDPTYNEQFF.

CDR3 sequence reads: CASSQGMGNQPQHF. The CDR3 region has the DNA TGTGCCAGCAGCCAGGGTATGGGCAATCAGCCCCAGCATTTT. The chain couples TRBV28 to TRBJ1-5, with D possibly matching TRBD1 (5 bases). Trimming took 6 bases from V and 2 from J, leaving 11 bases between them. In germline, CDR1 is MDHEN, CDR2 SYDVKM. This CDR3 is 14 amino acids long.

DNA for the CDR3: TGTGCCAGCAGCTCAACCTGGCAGTCCTACGAGCAGTACTTC. It encodes CASSSTWQSYEQYF. The chain carries TRBV7-4 and TRBJ2-7; D gene ambiguous. Germline CDR1 is SGHVT and CDR2 is SQSDAQ. V lost 4 bases, J lost 1 base, and 11 bases lay in between. CDR3 length: 14 residues.